This is a list of T cell receptor beta chains from one sample in a study of shared clonotypes between healthy human individuals. Using immunoSEQ multiplex PCR, the repertoire was profiled, and TCRdb retains in-frame clones only, with some absent. The data contain some 2,000,000 clones, over 85% of them singletons. Sequenced: naive CD4+ T cells sorted from blood. The receptors were sampled from a man between 18 and 29 years old in good health. The CDR3 runs from the conserved cysteine through the conserved F or W. D genes are given only for firm matches. Clone size is given for some rows only: seen once, a few or many times, or a class if the clone is expanded.

J,V,D,size,DNA,CDR3
TRBJ2-7,TRBV7-2,TRBD2,-,TGTGCCAGCAGCCCCGCGGGGCGGGAGGGCTCCTACGAGCAGTACTTC,CASSPAGREGSYEQYF
TRBJ2-3,TRBV30,TRBD2,-,TGTGCCTGGATTGCGGGGGGAAGCACAGATACGCAGTATTTT,CAWIAGGSTDTQYF
TRBJ1-1,TRBV6-1,-,once,TGTGCCAGCAGTGTACGGGAGGCGAACACTGAAGCTTTCTTT,CASSVREANTEAFF
TRBJ2-2,TRBV5-1,-,-,TGCGCCAGCAGCTGGAACGCTAACACCGGGGAGCTGTTTTTT,CASSWNANTGELFF
TRBJ1-6,TRBV5-1,-,-,TGCGCCAGCACCTCCGACAGCCCCGGTAGTTCACCCCTCCACTTT,CASTSDSPGSSPLHF
TRBJ1-2,TRBV4-1,-,once,TGCGCCAGCAGCCATTCGGCGGCTGGGGGCTACACCTTC,CASSHSAAGGYTF
TRBJ2-7,TRBV30,-,-,TGTGCCTGGAGTACGTCATACGAGCAGTACTTC,CAWSTSYEQYF
TRBJ1-2,TRBV9,-,-,TGTGCCAGCAGCCCAGGAGGGACGAGGCCTGACGCCTATGGCTACACCTTC,CASSPGGTRPDAYGYTF
TRBJ2-2,TRBV7-9,-,few,TGTGCCAGCAGCCTACAGGGCGGGGAGCTGTTTTTT,CASSLQGGELFF
TRBJ2-1,TRBV5-1,TRBD1,-,TGCGCCAGCAGCCAACCACAGGGGCAATTAAACAATGAGCAGTTCTTC,CASSQPQGQLNNEQFF
TRBJ1-4,TRBV6-1,-,-,TGTGCCAGCAGTGGTTGGAGGGCAGGTGAAAAACTGTTTTTT,CASSGWRAGEKLFF
TRBJ2-5,TRBV10-3,-,-,TGTGCCATCAGTGAAGGGGCAGGGAAAGAGACCCAGTACTTC,CAISEGAGKETQYF
TRBJ2-1,TRBV11-3,-,-,TGTGCCAGCAGCTTCCCTCGGGACCCGGTCCCCAATGAGCAGTTCTTC,CASSFPRDPVPNEQFF
TRBJ2-2,TRBV9,-,once,TGTGCCAGCAGCGGCACAGGGACTACCAGGGGCACCGGGGAGCTGTTTTTT,CASSGTGTTRGTGELFF
TRBJ2-3,TRBV28,-,-,TGTGCCACCGGGTCCTCTAGCACAGATACGCAGTATTTT,CATGSSSTDTQYF
TRBJ2-3,TRBV28,TRBD2,-,TGTGCCAGCACCGTGGGGGGGTTCAACACAGATACGCAGTATTTT,CASTVGGFNTDTQYF
TRBJ1-6,TRBV28,-,-,TGTGCCAGCAGTTTGAAGTCACCCCTCCACTTT,CASSLKSPLHF
TRBJ2-7,TRBV6-5,TRBD2,-,TGTGCCAGCAGTTACGCTTGGCTAGCGGGAAAGTACGAGCAGTACTTC,CASSYAWLAGKYEQYF
TRBJ2-5,TRBV5-1,-,-,TGCGCCAGCAGCTTGCTAGGAGGGACCATCCAAGAGACCCAGTACTTC,CASSLLGGTIQETQYF
TRBJ1-4,TRBV6-5,TRBD1,once,TGTGCCAGCAGGCGACAGGGAGCTAATGAAAAACTGTTTTTT,CASRRQGANEKLFF
TRBJ2-5,TRBV7-3,-,-,TGTGCCAGCAGCTTAACGGCAGGAATAAGAGAGACCCAGTACTTC,CASSLTAGIRETQYF
TRBJ1-5,TRBV6-5,-,-,TGTGCCAGCAATAACCCCAATCAGCCCCAGCATTTT,CASNNPNQPQHF
TRBJ2-5,TRBV7-2,TRBD2,-,TGTGCCAGCAGCCCCCAGTTCGCGGGGGAAGAGACCCAGTACTTC,CASSPQFAGEETQYF
TRBJ2-7,TRBV7-2,-,-,TGTGCCAGCAGCTTCCGGGCCGCGAGGGAGCAGTACTTC,CASSFRAAREQYF
TRBJ1-2,TRBV28,-,-,TGTGCCAGCAGTCCCCCCCGCCGGCAGGGGTCATATGGCTACACCTTC,CASSPPRRQGSYGYTF
TRBJ2-7,TRBV28,-,-,TGTGCCAGCAGTTATCGGCAGGGTACCTCAACCTACGAGCAGTACTTC,CASSYRQGTSTYEQYF
TRBJ1-6,TRBV19,-,-,TGTGCCAGTAGTGGACACTATAATAATTCACCCCTCCACTTT,CASSGHYNNSPLHF
TRBJ2-2,TRBV27,TRBD1,-,TGTGCCAGCAGTCCAGAGCGACAGGGAAGAGCCGGGGAGCTGTTTTTT,CASSPERQGRAGELFF
TRBJ1-2,TRBV20-1,-,few,TGCAGTGCTAGAGTGATGGGTGGCTACACCTTC,CSARVMGGYTF
TRBJ2-3,TRBV1,-,-,TGCACCAGCAGCCTTTTGACTAGCGACACAGATACGCAGTATTTT,CTSSLLTSDTDTQYF
TRBJ1-5,TRBV18,TRBD1,-,TGTGCCAGCTCACCAACCGGGACAGGGGATCAGCCCCAGCATTTT,CASSPTGTGDQPQHF
TRBJ2-2,TRBV15,TRBD1,-,TGTGCCACCAGCCTGGGACAGTCACCCGGGGAGCTGTTTTTT,CATSLGQSPGELFF
TRBJ1-6,TRBV14,TRBD1,-,TGTGCCAGCAGACCCGGGACAGTAAATTCACCCCTCCACTTT,CASRPGTVNSPLHF
TRBJ1-5,TRBV30,TRBD1,-,TGTGCCTGGACAGGGGGGACGGCTAATCAGCCCCAGCATTTT,CAWTGGTANQPQHF
TRBJ1-1,TRBV7-2,-,once,TGTGCCAGCAGTTCCAGTAACATTAACACTGAAGCTTTCTTT,CASSSSNINTEAFF
TRBJ2-3,TRBV18,TRBD1,-,TGTGCCAGCTCACGAGAGGACAGGCGCACAGATACGCAGTATTTT,CASSREDRRTDTQYF
TRBJ2-7,TRBV28,-,-,TGTGCCAGCAGTTTTCAAGGGAACTCCTACGAGCAGTACTTC,CASSFQGNSYEQYF